These 19 T cell receptor beta chains originate from one sample sequenced in a study of blood T cells in healthy people across ages. Primers used in a second PCR of about 6 to 11 cycles were a sample-barcoded 5' primer and a J-beta primer mix. Each CDR3 protein is one row after TCRdb ran MiXCR on the 5' RACE reads. The sample holds around 800,000 distinct CDR3 sequences, roughly 44% seen once. Material for sequencing was blood. Source of these receptors: a man in his 60s in good health.

The chain couples TRBV6-6 to TRBJ1-4; D uncertain. This CDR3 comprises 13 residues. Germline V lookup: CDR1 MNHNY, CDR2 SVGAGI (reference sequence). Between the trimmed V and J ends, which lost 5 bases and 8 bases, there was a span of 12 bases. In DNA form, the CDR3 reads TGTGCCAGCAGTGGGGTCTCGGGGGAAAAACTGTTTTTT. It encodes CASSGVSGEKLFF.

The sample holds a few counts of this clonotype. The chain has TRBV20-1 and TRBJ2-6; D uncertain. The CDR3 has 15 residues. Trimming left V 0 bases short and J 0 bases short, with 6 bases between. CDR1 and CDR2 (germline): DFQATT, SNEGSKA (reference sequence). This chain's CDR3 is CSARDLHSGANVLTF. The CDR3 coding sequence is TGCAGTGCTAGAGATCTACACTCTGGGGCCAACGTCCTGACTTTC.

The chain links TRBV15 to TRBJ2-5; D remains ambiguous. The CDR3 spans 12 residues. Germline values: CDR1 LNHNV, CDR2 YYDKDF (reference sequence). V lost 0 bases and J lost 6, with 5 bases in between. CDR3 loop: CATSRDRQTQYF. CDR3 in DNA: TGTGCCACCAGCAGAGACCGGCAGACCCAGTACTTC.

The V gene is TRBV7-8, the J gene TRBJ1-2; D gene uncertain. The CDR3 spans 13 residues. V lost 5 bases and J lost 2, with 9 bases in between. CDR1 is SGHVS, CDR2 FQNEAQ, per germline. The CDR3 DNA is TGTGCCAGCAGCACATATGGGAACTATGGCTACACCTTC. It codes for CASSTYGNYGYTF.

There are many counts of this clonotype. This chain joins TRBV12-3 or TRBV12-4 and TRBJ1-2; 9 bases line up with TRBD1. V trimming: 8 bases; J trimming: 8 bases; junction bases outside the gene matches: 9. There are 13 residues in the CDR3. CDR3 DNA: TGTGCCAGCGGCAAACAGGGGGCGGTCGGCTACACCTTC. Translated: CASGKQGAVGYTF.

The CDR3 reads CASRTTGFTGELFF. Here the CDR3 DNA reads TGTGCCAGCAGGACCACAGGTTTTACCGGGGAGCTGTTTTTT. J is TRBJ2-2 and V is TRBV7-2, with D perhaps matching TRBD1 (5 bases). The CDR3 covers 14 residues. V lost 6 bases to trimming and J lost 5 bases, with 13 bases between them. Per germline, CDR1 SGHTA and CDR2 FQGNSA.

The CDR3 loop reads CASSLGLDRSYNEQFF. The CDR3 DNA reads as TGTGCCAGCAGCCTAGGACTTGACCGCTCCTACAATGAGCAGTTCTTC. The V call is TRBV6-5, the J call TRBJ2-1, with a tentative D call TRBD2 (5 bases). V lost 6 bases, J lost 0 bases, and 15 bases lay in between. CDR3 length: 16 residues. CDR1 MNHEY and CDR2 SVGAGI come from the germline V gene.

The chain carries TRBV4-1 and TRBJ1-1, with D possibly TRBD1 on 5 matching bases. Looked up from germline, CDR1 is MGHRA and CDR2 is YSYEKL. Trimming stripped 0 bases from V and 3 bases from J, with 8 bases between. This CDR3 is built from 14 residues. Written as DNA, the CDR3 is TGCGCCAGCAGCCAAGATTGGGGGGACACTGAAGCTTTCTTT. This codes for CASSQDWGDTEAFF.

The gene calls are TRBV9 and TRBJ2-7; possible D gene TRBD2, 5 bases. The germline V and J ends were trimmed by 0 bases and 2 bases, with 9 bases remaining between them. This CDR3 region has 14 residues. The germline V gene encodes CDR1 SGDLS and CDR2 YYNGEE. CDR3 sequence (DNA): TGTGCCAGCAGCGTAGCGGAGGCGGCCTACGAGCAGTACTTC. Residues: CASSVAEAAYEQYF.

The chain carries TRBV5-6 and TRBJ2-7; D may match TRBD1 or TRBD2 (6 bases each). Per the germline V gene, CDR1 is SGHDT and CDR2 is YYEEEE. The CDR3 spans 13 residues. Trimming shortened V by 3 bases and J by 3 bases, and 10 bases separated the two germline ends. The CDR3 region is CASSWGADYEQYF. The CDR3 DNA is TGTGCCAGCAGCTGGGGGGCAGACTACGAGCAGTACTTC.

This chain links TRBV24-1 with TRBJ2-1; a possible D gene is TRBD1 (5 bases). V shed 7 bases and J shed 5 bases, with 17 bases lying between them. CDR3 length: 15 residues. Germline V gene sequence: CDR1 KGHDR, CDR2 SFDVKD. The CDR3 nucleotides read TGTGCCACCAGCTCCCCTTTGGGGCCGAACAATGAGCAGTTCTTC. Amino acids: CATSSPLGPNNEQFF.

This clonotype was seen more than once but under ten times. The chain couples TRBV6-5 to TRBJ1-1; D gene ambiguous. The germline V gene has CDR1 MNHEY and CDR2 SVGAGI. Trimming removed 4 bases from V and 1 base from J, with 10 bases in between. The CDR3 runs 14 residues. Written as DNA, the CDR3 is TGTGCCAGCAGTTCCGGACGGGCGAACACTGAAGCTTTCTTT. Residues: CASSSGRANTEAFF.

V is TRBV6-6 and J is TRBJ2-7; 10 positions match TRBD2. The germline V gene has CDR1 MNHNY and CDR2 SVGAGI (reference sequence). The trim removed 2 bases at V and 6 bases at J, leaving 4 bases unmatched. There are 14 residues in the CDR3. DNA for the CDR3: TGTGCCAGCAGTTACACTAGCGGGGATGGCGAGCAGTACTTC. This translates into CASSYTSGDGEQYF.

This clonotype was counted only a few times. V gene TRBV7-2 combines with J gene TRBJ2-7; possible D gene TRBD1, 5 bases. Germline CDR1 is SGHTA and CDR2 is FQGNSA. Trimming stripped 2 bases from V and 2 bases from J, with 16 bases between. This CDR3 has 16 residues. CDR3 DNA: TGTGCCAGCAGCTTAATGGCAAGGGGCCAGACCTACGAGCAGTACTTC. Protein product: CASSLMARGQTYEQYF.

This clonotype was detected only a few times. The rearrangement links TRBV20-1 to TRBJ2-1, with unresolved D. This CDR3 has 16 amino acids. V gave up 3 bases and J gave up 0 bases, with 15 bases separating them. Germline V CDR1 and CDR2: DFQATT, SNEGSKA (reference sequence). CDR3 residues: CSARPQVESSYNEQFF. The CDR3 nucleotides are TGCAGTGCTAGGCCCCAGGTAGAGAGCTCCTACAATGAGCAGTTCTTC.

The V call is TRBV6-4, the J call TRBJ1-2; TRBD1 aligns across 10 bases. Germline V lookup: CDR1 MRHNA, CDR2 SNTAGT. V trimming: 6 bases; J trimming: 3 bases; junction bases outside the gene matches: 7. The CDR3 sequence is 15 residues long. CDR3 bases: TGTGCCAGCAGCCCGACAGGGGGCGCCGACTATGGCTACACCTTC. This gives the protein CASSPTGGADYGYTF.

The CDR3 DNA reads TGTGCCAGCGAGAAAGGGGGACATGGCTACACCTTC. Encoded protein: CASEKGGHGYTF. The V and J genes are TRBV6-6 and TRBJ1-2; D might be TRBD1 (6 bases). The CDR3 is 12 amino acids. V shed 8 bases and J shed 6 bases, with 13 bases lying between them. Per the germline V gene, CDR1 is MNHNY and CDR2 is SVGAGI (reference sequence).

This clonotype was seen more than once but under ten times. This rearrangement joins TRBV9 to TRBJ2-7; TRBD1 is a possible D gene (7 bases). V was clipped by 5 bases and J by 6 bases, with 21 bases between them. Germline loops: CDR1 SGDLS, CDR2 YYNGEE. The CDR3 covers 15 residues. CDR3 in DNA: TGTGCCAGCAGTTCGGCAGGGGGGAGATCTGGCGAGCAGTACTTC. It translates to CASSSAGGRSGEQYF.

This clonotype was counted once. The chain employs TRBV20-1 and TRBJ1-1, with TRBD1 matching over 12 bases. Germline CDR1 and CDR2: DFQATT and SNEGSKA (reference sequence). V gave up 6 bases and J gave up 0 bases; unmatched junction bases: 8. The CDR3 has 16 amino acids. CDR3 nucleotide sequence: TGCAGTGCCACCGGGACAGGGGGCAGGGTGAACACTGAAGCTTTCTTT. This translates into CSATGTGGRVNTEAFF.